The present TCR beta chain was sequenced within a study of blood T cell repertoires in COVID-19. The overall study: T cells, B-cell-depleted T cells, or PBMCs provided the cDNA or gDNA that served as material.

This CDR3 comprises 16 residues. Germline V CDR1 and CDR2: LGHDT, YNNKEL (reference sequence). The V gene end was trimmed by 3 bases and the J gene end by 7 bases; junction bases not matched to a gene: 7. Under the authors' procedure: Reference gene primers were amplified, and this amplification served to estimate nucleated cell counts. Libraries were prepared by immunoSEQ multiplex PCR; TCRdb keeps only in-frame clonotypes and omits some of them. The V and J calls and clone size were taken over from that table, and D and trimming were inferred from the DNA. The profile shows about 51,000 clones, around 84% of them singletons.

This clonotype was sampled from a man older than 75 with active COVID-19. The chain employs TRBV3-1 (or the pseudogene TRBV3-2) and TRBJ2-1, with 12 bases matching TRBD2. Sequenced sample: peripheral blood. CDR3 protein: CASSHPGLAGLNEQFF. The CDR3 DNA reads as TGTGCCAGCAGCCACCCCGGACTAGCGGGACTGAATGAGCAGTTCTTC.